Given below is one T cell receptor beta chain in context. As yet, its antigen is unknown. Germline lookup yields CDR1 SGHNT and CDR2 YENEEA. This CDR3 comprises 16 residues. Trimming took 2 bases from V and 5 from J, leaving 16 bases between them. This record comes from a study of T cell repertoires in cytomegalovirus infection. Background on the study: TCR beta signatures that were public indicated CMV infection and matching HLA type. Study outcomes and limitations: What dominated the ex vivo response were HLA-C-restricted CMV-specific TCR beta clonotypes.

From the reads, TCRdb called clonotypes with MiXCR, one entry per CDR3 protein. This table has about 360,000 distinct CDR3 sequences, roughly 18% appearing once. The clonotype was recovered from a human donor in good health (CMV status not recorded). Some clones in this sample may be carry-over from other donors' samples. The V gene is TRBV11-3, the J gene TRBJ2-1; no firm D call. Input material: PBMCs. The chain's CDR3 is CASSLFFSPPDNEQFF. The CDR3 DNA reads TGTGCCAGCAGCTTATTCTTCTCACCGCCAGACAATGAGCAGTTCTTC.